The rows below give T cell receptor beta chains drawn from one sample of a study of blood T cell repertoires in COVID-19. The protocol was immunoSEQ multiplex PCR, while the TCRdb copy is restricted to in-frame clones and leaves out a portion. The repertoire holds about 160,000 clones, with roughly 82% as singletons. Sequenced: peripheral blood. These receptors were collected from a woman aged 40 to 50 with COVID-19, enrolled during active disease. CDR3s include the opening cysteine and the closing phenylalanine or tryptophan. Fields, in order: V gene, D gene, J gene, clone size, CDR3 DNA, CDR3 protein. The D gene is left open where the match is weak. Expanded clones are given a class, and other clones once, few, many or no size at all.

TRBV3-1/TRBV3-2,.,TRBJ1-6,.,TGTGCCAGCCAAGTTGCGGATAATTCACCCCTCCACTTT,CASQVADNSPLHF
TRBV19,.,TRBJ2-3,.,TGTGCCAGTAGTATAGTTTCTGGGGGCGCAAATACGCAGTATTTT,CASSIVSGGANTQYF
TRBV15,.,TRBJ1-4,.,TGTGCCACCAGCAGGACACGAGTTGCAACTAATGAAAAACTGTTTTTT,CATSRTRVATNEKLFF
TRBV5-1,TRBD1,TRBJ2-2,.,TGCGCCAGCAACGTAGGGGACAGGGACACCGGGGAGCTGTTTTTT,CASNVGDRDTGELFF
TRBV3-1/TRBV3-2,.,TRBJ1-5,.,TGTGCCAGCAGCCAAGGGTTCATGGGGGCAGGGCAGCCCCAGCATTTT,CASSQGFMGAGQPQHF
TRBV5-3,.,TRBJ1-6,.,TGTGCCAGAAGCTTGGAGCAGGTCGGTAATTCACCCCTCCACTTT,CARSLEQVGNSPLHF
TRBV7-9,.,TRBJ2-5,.,TGTGCCAGCACCCTACAGGAGACCCAGTACTTC,CASTLQETQYF
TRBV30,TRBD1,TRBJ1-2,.,TGTGCCTGGAGTGTGGGGACAGGGGGCACCTACACCTTC,CAWSVGTGGTYTF
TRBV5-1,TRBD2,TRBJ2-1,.,TGCGCCAGCAGCTTGGTGCTAGCGGGCAGTCAAAATGAGCAGTTCTTC,CASSLVLAGSQNEQFF
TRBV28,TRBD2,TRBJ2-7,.,TGTGCCAGCAGTCCCAGCGGGGGGGTGACTACCTACGAGCAGTACTTC,CASSPSGGVTTYEQYF
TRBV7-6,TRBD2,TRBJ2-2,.,TGTGCCAGCAGCCAGAATAGTTCTAGCGGGAGTAACACCGGGGAGCTGTTTTTT,CASSQNSSSGSNTGELFF
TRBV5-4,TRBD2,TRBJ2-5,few,TGTGCCAGCAGCCCAAAACTAGCGGGAGTTGAGACCCAGTACTTC,CASSPKLAGVETQYF
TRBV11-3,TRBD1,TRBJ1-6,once,TGTGCCAGCAGCGAGGGACAGGGGGAAAGGAGCTCACCCCTCCACTTT,CASSEGQGERSSPLHF
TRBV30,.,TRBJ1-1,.,TGTGCCTATCTGGGGGGGGGAAACACTGAAGCTTTCTTT,CAYLGGGNTEAFF
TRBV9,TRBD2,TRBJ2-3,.,TGTGCCAGCAGCCTCTCAGCGGGGGGTAGAGATACGCAGTATTTT,CASSLSAGGRDTQYF
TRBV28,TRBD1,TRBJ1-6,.,TGTGCCAGCAGCCCAGGGGGCCCCCTCCACTTT,CASSPGGPLHF
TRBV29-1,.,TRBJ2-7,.,TGCAGCGTTGGAGGGTTTAAGGAAACCTACGAGCAGTACTTC,CSVGGFKETYEQYF
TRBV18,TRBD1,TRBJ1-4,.,TGTGCCAGCTCCAACCAGGGGGGAAGTCGAGAAAAACTGTTTTTT,CASSNQGGSREKLFF
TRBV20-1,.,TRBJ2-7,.,TGCAGTGCTTTCAGGGGAGTCGAGCAGTACTTC,CSAFRGVEQYF
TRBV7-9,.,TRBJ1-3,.,TGTGCCAGCAGCCCTACTGGAAACACCATATATTTT,CASSPTGNTIYF
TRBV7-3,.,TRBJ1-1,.,TGTGCCAGCAGCTTCGGGGGGTACACTGAAGCTTTCTTT,CASSFGGYTEAFF
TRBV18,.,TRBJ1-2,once,TGTGCCAGCTCACCATCTGGAAGGGCGGGTAACTATGGCTACACCTTC,CASSPSGRAGNYGYTF
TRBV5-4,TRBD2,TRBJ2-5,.,TGTGCCGCCCAAGGGGTAGCGGGGTTCCAAGAGACCCAGTACTTC,CAAQGVAGFQETQYF
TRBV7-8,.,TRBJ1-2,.,TGTGCCAGCAGCTTCGTCGCGCAGGGCTATGGCTACACCTTC,CASSFVAQGYGYTF
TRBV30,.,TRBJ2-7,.,TGTGCCTGGAGTGCACAGTTCGGGCAGTACTTC,CAWSAQFGQYF
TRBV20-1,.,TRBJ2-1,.,TGCAGTGCCGGCGGGAACAATGAGCAGTTCTTC,CSAGGNNEQFF
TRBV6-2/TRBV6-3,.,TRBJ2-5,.,TGTGCCAGCAGTGGAGGCCCGACCCAGTACTTC,CASSGGPTQYF
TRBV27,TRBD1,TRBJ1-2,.,TGTGCCAGCAGTCCGGGGACAGGGGTACTATACACCTTC,CASSPGTGVLYTF
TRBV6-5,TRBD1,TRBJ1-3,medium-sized,TGTGCCAGCGCCCGACAGGGGGGAGGAAACACCATATATTTT,CASARQGGGNTIYF
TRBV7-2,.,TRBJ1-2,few,TGTGCCAGCAGCCCCTGGCAGGGTTATGGCTACACCTTC,CASSPWQGYGYTF
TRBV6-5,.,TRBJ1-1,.,TGTGCCAGCAGTTACTCTAGGGGGGGCACTGAAGCTTTCTTT,CASSYSRGGTEAFF
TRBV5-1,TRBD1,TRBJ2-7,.,TGCGCCAGCAGCCCGCCACAGGGGCTCGAGCAGTACTTC,CASSPPQGLEQYF
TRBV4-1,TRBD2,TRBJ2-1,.,TGCGCCAGCAGCCAAGTGGGGACGGGGGGGCCACTCAGTGAGCAGTTCTTC,CASSQVGTGGPLSEQFF
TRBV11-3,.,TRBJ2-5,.,TGTGCCAGCAGCACGGGACTTCAAGAGACCCAGTACTTC,CASSTGLQETQYF
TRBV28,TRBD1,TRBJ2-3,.,TGTGCCAGCAGTTCAAACTACAGGGGTAATACGCAGTATTTT,CASSSNYRGNTQYF
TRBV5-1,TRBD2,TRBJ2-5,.,TGCGCCAGCAGCTTGGCGGCTAGCGGGGGGCAAGAGACCCAGTACTTC,CASSLAASGGQETQYF
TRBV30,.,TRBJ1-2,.,TGTGCCTGGGAGGAGGATGGCTACACCTTC,CAWEEDGYTF
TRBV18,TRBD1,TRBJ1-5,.,TGTGCCAGCTCACTGTCGCACCGGGACAGGGGTGGACAGCCCCAGCATTTT,CASSLSHRDRGGQPQHF
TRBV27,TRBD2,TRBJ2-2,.,TGTGCCAGCAGGGGGGGGTTGGGTAGCGGGGACACCGGGGAGCTGTTTTTT,CASRGGLGSGDTGELFF
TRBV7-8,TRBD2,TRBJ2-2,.,TGTGCCAGCAGCCACAATAGCGGGGGGGCCGCCGGGGAGCTGTTTTTT,CASSHNSGGAAGELFF
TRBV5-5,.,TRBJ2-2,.,TGTGCCAGCAGCTTGTCAGCGAGGGGGGAGCTGTTTTTT,CASSLSARGELFF